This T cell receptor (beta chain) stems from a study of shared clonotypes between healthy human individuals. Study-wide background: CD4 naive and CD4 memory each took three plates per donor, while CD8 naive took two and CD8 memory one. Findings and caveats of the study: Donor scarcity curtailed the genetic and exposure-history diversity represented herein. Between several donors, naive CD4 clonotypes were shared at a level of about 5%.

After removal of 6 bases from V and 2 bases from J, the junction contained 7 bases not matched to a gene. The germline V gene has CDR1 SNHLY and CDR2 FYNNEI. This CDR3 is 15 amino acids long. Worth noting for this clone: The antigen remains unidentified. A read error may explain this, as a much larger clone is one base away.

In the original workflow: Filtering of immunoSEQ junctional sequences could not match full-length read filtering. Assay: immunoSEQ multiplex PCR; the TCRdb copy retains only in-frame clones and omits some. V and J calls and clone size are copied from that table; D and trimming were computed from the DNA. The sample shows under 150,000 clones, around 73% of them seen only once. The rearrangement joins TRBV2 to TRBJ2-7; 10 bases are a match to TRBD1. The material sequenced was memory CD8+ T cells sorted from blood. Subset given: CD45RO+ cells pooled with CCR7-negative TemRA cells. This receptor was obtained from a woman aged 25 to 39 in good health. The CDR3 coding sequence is TGTGCCAGCAGCCAAGTCGGGACAGGGGCCTACGAGCAGTACTTC. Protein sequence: CASSQVGTGAYEQYF.